These 17 T cell receptor beta chains were sequenced from one sample in a study of blood T cell repertoires in COVID-19. The protocol was immunoSEQ multiplex PCR, while the TCRdb copy is restricted to in-frame clones and leaves out a portion. The data show more than 150,000 clones, roughly four fifths seen once. Sequenced input: peripheral blood. Source of these receptors: a woman of 80 years or more with COVID-19, enrolled during active disease.

This rearrangement joins TRBV29-1 to TRBJ1-3, with D perhaps matching TRBD1 (6 bases). The CDR3 spans 13 residues. Germline CDR1 reads SQVTM; CDR2 reads ANQGSEA. The ends were cut back, 6 bases at V and 0 bases at J, with 9 bases in the middle. The DNA of the CDR3 is TGCAGCGTAGGGACAACCTCTGGAAACACCATATATTTT. Its protein is CSVGTTSGNTIYF. The entire variable domain, with the rest obtained from reference TRBV29-1 and TRBJ1-3, is as follows: SAVISQKPSRDICQRGTSLTIQCQVDSQVTMMFWYRQQPGQSLTLIATANQGSEATYESGFVIDKFPISRPNLTFSTLTVSNMSPEDSSIYLCSVGTTSGNTIYFGEGSWLTVV.

The chain combines TRBV7-9 with TRBJ2-5, with TRBD2 matching 10 bases. Germline V gene lookup returns CDR1 SEHNR and CDR2 FQNEAQ (reference sequence). V lost 5 bases, J lost 5 bases, and 5 bases stayed unmatched. The CDR3 consists of 14 residues. As DNA, the CDR3 is TGTGCCAGCAGCACCGGGACTAGCGACGAGACCCAGTACTTC. Translation: CASSTGTSDETQYF.

This chain joins TRBV27 and TRBJ1-2; 7 positions agree with TRBD1. From germline, CDR1 is MNHEY and CDR2 SMNVEV (reference sequence). The junction had 6 bases not matched to a gene; V was cut back by 4 bases and J by 4 bases. This CDR3 has 14 amino acids. DNA of the CDR3: TGTGCCAGCAGTTCTGGGACAGACCCCTATGGCTACACCTTC. It yields the protein CASSSGTDPYGYTF.

CDR3 in DNA: TGCGCCAGCAGCCGACAGGTTGATAATTCACCCCTCCACTTT. Translation: CASSRQVDNSPLHF. The chain is built from TRBV5-1 and TRBJ1-6, with D possibly TRBD1 on 6 matching bases. There are 14 residues in the CDR3. Looked up from germline, CDR1 is SGHRS and CDR2 is YFSETQ. V was shortened by 4 bases and J by 5 bases, with 10 bases between the two germline ends.

J is TRBJ2-7 and V is TRBV27; D remains ambiguous. Trimming stripped 8 bases from V and 2 bases from J, with 16 bases between. The CDR3 sequence is 14 residues long. The germline CDR1 and CDR2 sequences are MNHEY and SMNVEV (reference sequence). CDR3 sequence (DNA): TGTGCCAGCCGCCCCCTAGAAACCCCCTACGAGCAGTACTTC. This gives the protein CASRPLETPYEQYF.

The chain uses TRBV5-5 and TRBJ2-1; D ambiguous. V gave up 2 bases and J gave up 1 base, with 7 bases separating them. This CDR3 is built from 14 residues. Germline V lookup: CDR1 SGHKS, CDR2 YYEKEE (reference sequence). CDR3 nucleotide sequence: TGTGCCAGCAGCTTTACTCTTTCCTACAATGAGCAGTTCTTC. Protein sequence: CASSFTLSYNEQFF.

This clone appeared a few times. The chain combines TRBV7-6 with TRBJ1-4; 7 bases map to TRBD1. CDR1 is SGHVS and CDR2 is FNYEAQ in the germline V gene. This CDR3 region has 16 residues. J gave up 0 bases and V 5 bases, and 6 bases lay outside the gene matches. CDR3: CASSPGQAATNEKLFF. The CDR3 coding sequence is TGTGCCAGCAGCCCAGGACAGGCGGCAACTAATGAAAAACTGTTTTTT.

The CDR3 loop is CASTPEGGSLHNEQFF. For the CDR3, the DNA is TGCGCCAGCACCCCCGAGGGAGGGAGTTTACACAATGAGCAGTTCTTC. The V gene is TRBV5-1, the J gene TRBJ2-1; TRBD2 matches at 7 bases. The V segment lost 6 bases and the J segment 5 bases; nucleotides outside the gene matches: 14. CDR3 size: 16 residues. In germline, CDR1 is SGHRS, CDR2 YFSETQ.

V usage is TRBV6-5 and J usage is TRBJ1-4, with 8 bases matching TRBD1. The J segment lost 8 bases and the V segment lost 9 bases, leaving 14 bases of the junction unmatched. Looked up from germline, CDR1 is MNHEY and CDR2 is SVGAGI. This CDR3 is 15 amino acids long. The CDR3 spells CARTWGQVEREKLFF. The CDR3, as DNA: TGTGCCAGGACTTGGGGACAGGTTGAAAGGGAAAAACTGTTTTTT.

The chain combines TRBV6-2 or TRBV6-3 with TRBJ2-2, with TRBD1 identical over 7 bases. Trimming cost V 5 bases and J 3 bases; bases outside gene matches: 9. The CDR3 runs to 16 residues. Germline values: CDR1 MNHEY, CDR2 SVGEGT. The CDR3 loop reads CASSPGRDSYTGELFF. DNA for the CDR3: TGTGCCAGCAGTCCGGGAAGGGACAGTTACACCGGGGAGCTGTTTTTT.

In regard to this clone: One junction end disagrees with the germline gene, perhaps due to a read error. The rearrangement links TRBV7-2 to TRBJ2-7; the D gene is possibly TRBD2 (6 bases). The CDR3 runs to 10 residues. Germline loops: CDR1 SGHTA, CDR2 FQGNSA. The CDR3 coding sequence is TGTGCCAGCAGCTTAATCTGGGGGGACTTC. Amino acids: CASSLIWGDF.

The CDR3 loop is CASSLGPGTGRNTGELFF. The CDR3 coding sequence is TGCGCCAGCAGCTTGGGGCCCGGGACAGGGAGGAACACCGGGGAGCTGTTTTTT. V and J are TRBV5-1 and TRBJ2-2, with 9 bases aligning to TRBD1. Germline V CDR1 and CDR2: SGHRS, YFSETQ. The V segment lost 0 bases and the J segment 1 base; nucleotides outside the gene matches: 7. There are 18 residues in the CDR3.

The sample holds one count of this clone. The rearrangement links TRBV4-1 to TRBJ1-5, with D perhaps TRBD1 (5 bases). The germline V and J ends were trimmed by 0 bases and 5 bases, with 11 bases remaining between them. The CDR3 extends over 15 amino acids. CDR1 and CDR2 (germline): MGHRA, YSYEKL. CDR3 sequence (DNA): TGCGCCAGCAGCCAAGAGCTAACAGGTTATCAGCCCCAGCATTTT. Translated: CASSQELTGYQPQHF.

The chain couples TRBV9 to TRBJ1-2; a possible D gene is TRBD1 (5 bases). The V end lost 3 bases, the J end lost 3 bases, and 12 bases lay between the germline ends. Looked up from germline, CDR1 is SGDLS and CDR2 is YYNGEE. This CDR3 contains 14 residues. The CDR3 nucleotides are TGTGCCAGCAGCGCGGCTGGGGCTTACTATGGCTACACCTTC. The encoded protein is CASSAAGAYYGYTF.

The chain is built from TRBV2 and TRBJ1-5; 9 bases fit TRBD1. CDR1 and CDR2 from the germline V gene are SNHLY and FYNNEI. The length of the CDR3 is 17 residues. V trimming: 6 bases; J trimming: 6 bases; junction bases outside the gene matches: 15. CDR3 in amino acids: CASSYAPGQGVSQPQHF. The CDR3 coding sequence is TGTGCCAGCAGCTACGCTCCGGGACAGGGAGTTTCTCAGCCCCAGCATTTT.

V and J are TRBV7-6 and TRBJ1-1; D is perhaps TRBD1 (5 bases). Germline V gene data show CDR1 as SGHVS and CDR2 as FNYEAQ. CDR3 length: 16 residues. The germline V and J ends were trimmed by 1 base and 4 bases, with 16 bases remaining between them. CDR3 region: CASSLVLGRVGTEAFF. CDR3 bases: TGTGCCAGCAGCTTAGTTTTGGGCAGGGTGGGCACTGAAGCTTTCTTT.

The chain is built from TRBV19 and TRBJ2-4; no reliable D call. V was clipped by 1 base and J by 6 bases, with 7 bases between them. Per germline, CDR1 LNHDA and CDR2 SQIVND (reference sequence). The CDR3 covers 13 residues. The CDR3 protein is CASSIGARNIQYF. CDR3 nucleotide sequence: TGTGCCAGTAGTATAGGAGCTAGAAACATTCAGTACTTC.